This T cell receptor (beta chain) is from a study of shared clonotypes between healthy human individuals. The study ran the assay at deep level. Clones were sequenced by immunoSEQ multiplex PCR, and TCRdb holds only the in-frame ones, with some missing. The sample lists nearly 1,000,000 clones; approximately 80% were seen once. CDR1 and CDR2 from the germline V gene are SGHVS and FQNEAQ. Trimming shortened V by 1 base and J by 5 bases, and 15 bases separated the two germline ends. The CDR3 loop spans 16 amino acids. The rearrangement links TRBV7-8 to TRBJ1-5; D is possibly TRBD1 (6 bases). Sequenced: memory CD4+ T cells sorted from blood. Subset indicated: CD45RA-negative fraction. The receptor was isolated from a man between 18 and 29 years old in good health. CDR3 sequence reads: CASSLVGGRLDQPQHF. CDR3 sequence (DNA): TGTGCCAGCAGCTTAGTAGGGGGGCGCTTGGATCAGCCCCAGCATTTT. The complete variable domain, with remaining parts taken from reference TRBV7-8 and TRBJ1-5, reads GAGVSQSPRYKVAKRGQDVALRCDPISGHVSLFWYQQALGQGPEFLTYFQNEAQLDKSGLPSDRFFAERPEGSVSTLKIQRTQQEDSAVYLCASSLVGGRLDQPQHFGDGTRLSIL.